This is a list of T cell receptor beta chains from one sample in a study of T cell repertoires in cytomegalovirus infection. TCRdb independently ran MiXCR on the reads; one entry per CDR3 protein. The repertoire has approximately 300,000 distinct CDR3 sequences, around 29% of them found once; the top ten carry about 19%. Their target antigens are unknown. The sample in question was cultured PBMCs, obtained from culture after CMV antigen stimulation. Receptors originate from a human donor in good health (CMV status not recorded). Some clones in this sample may be carry-over from other donors' samples. Each CDR3 is given with its conserved first and last residue. D genes are given only for firm matches. Clone sizes are given selectively: once, few, many, or a class where the clone is expanded.

d_gene: TRBD2
j_gene: TRBJ2-3
v_gene: TRBV5-1
abundance: few
CDR3nt: TGCGCCAGCAGCTCCGGACTAGCGGGGGGGCCAGGATCAGATACGCAGTATTTT
CDR3aa: CASSSGLAGGPGSDTQYF

d_gene: TRBD1
j_gene: TRBJ1-5
v_gene: TRBV27
abundance: .
CDR3nt: TGTGCCAGCAGTCCCGGGACAGGGGGCAATCAGCCCCAGCATTTT
CDR3aa: CASSPGTGGNQPQHF

d_gene: TRBD1
j_gene: TRBJ1-1
v_gene: TRBV27
abundance: few
CDR3nt: TGTGCCAGCAAGACAGGGGGCACTGAAGCTTTCTTT
CDR3aa: CASKTGGTEAFF

d_gene: .
j_gene: TRBJ1-5
v_gene: TRBV6-1
abundance: once
CDR3nt: TGTGCCAGCGCCGTGACAGGCGATCAGCCCCAGCATTTT
CDR3aa: CASAVTGDQPQHF

d_gene: TRBD1
j_gene: TRBJ2-7
v_gene: TRBV7-9
abundance: .
CDR3nt: TGTGCCAGCAGCCCCCGGGACAGGGCCTCCTACGAGCAGTACTTC
CDR3aa: CASSPRDRASYEQYF

d_gene: .
j_gene: TRBJ1-2
v_gene: TRBV7-8
abundance: .
CDR3nt: TGTGCCAGCAGCTTACTATTTTCTAACTATGGCTACACCTTC
CDR3aa: CASSLLFSNYGYTF

d_gene: TRBD1
j_gene: TRBJ1-1
v_gene: TRBV5-1
abundance: few
CDR3nt: TGCGCCAGCAGCTTGTCGGGCGGGACAGGGGTGACTGAAGCTTTCTTT
CDR3aa: CASSLSGGTGVTEAFF

d_gene: .
j_gene: TRBJ1-1
v_gene: TRBV7-3
abundance: few
CDR3nt: TGTGCCAGCAGCTTAACGGGAGGGAGAACTGAAGCTTTCTTT
CDR3aa: CASSLTGGRTEAFF

d_gene: TRBD1
j_gene: TRBJ2-7
v_gene: TRBV7-2
abundance: many
CDR3nt: TGTGCCAGCAGCTTGTCGGGACAGGGTTTTGACGAGCAGTACTTC
CDR3aa: CASSLSGQGFDEQYF

d_gene: TRBD1
j_gene: TRBJ1-2
v_gene: TRBV20-1
abundance: few
CDR3nt: TGCAGTGCTAGAGATCAACAGGGGACCTCTAACTATGGCTACACCTTC
CDR3aa: CSARDQQGTSNYGYTF

d_gene: .
j_gene: TRBJ1-2
v_gene: TRBV27
abundance: .
CDR3nt: TGTGCCAGCAGTCGGAACAGATACTATGGCTACACCTTC
CDR3aa: CASSRNRYYGYTF

d_gene: .
j_gene: TRBJ2-2
v_gene: TRBV27
abundance: .
CDR3nt: TGTGCCAGCAGTCCCCCCGACAGGTTTACAATCACCGGGGAGCTGTTTTTT
CDR3aa: CASSPPDRFTITGELFF

d_gene: TRBD2
j_gene: TRBJ2-1
v_gene: TRBV28
abundance: .
CDR3nt: TGTGCCAGCAGACTAGCGGGCCCGGACCTTGGTGAGCAGTTCTTC
CDR3aa: CASRLAGPDLGEQFF

d_gene: .
j_gene: TRBJ2-7
v_gene: TRBV5-4
abundance: once
CDR3nt: TGTGCCAGCAGCCTGGGCGGGACCCCCCGGGAGCAGTACTTC
CDR3aa: CASSLGGTPREQYF

d_gene: TRBD1
j_gene: TRBJ1-2
v_gene: TRBV27
abundance: .
CDR3nt: TGTGCCAGCAGTTTATATCCAGGGGGCAGGGACTATGGCTACACCTTC
CDR3aa: CASSLYPGGRDYGYTF

d_gene: .
j_gene: TRBJ2-2
v_gene: TRBV19
abundance: few
CDR3nt: TGTGCCTGTCGACTTCGAGCCCTCCTTCAAACCGGGGAGCTGTTTTTT
CDR3aa: CACRLRALLQTGELFF

d_gene: .
j_gene: TRBJ2-3
v_gene: TRBV3-1
abundance: .
CDR3nt: TGTGCCAGCAGCCAACAGACAGGCAGCACAGATACGCAGTATTTT
CDR3aa: CASSQQTGSTDTQYF

d_gene: .
j_gene: TRBJ2-3
v_gene: TRBV6-1
abundance: .
CDR3nt: TGTGCCAGCAGTGAAGCAACTAGCAGGGCCACAGATACGCAGTATTTT
CDR3aa: CASSEATSRATDTQYF

d_gene: .
j_gene: TRBJ2-7
v_gene: TRBV4-2
abundance: many
CDR3nt: TGTGCCAGCAGCCAAGCGGAGGGGGGGTCCTACGAGCAGTACTTC
CDR3aa: CASSQAEGGSYEQYF

d_gene: .
j_gene: TRBJ2-5
v_gene: TRBV20-1
abundance: many
CDR3nt: TGCAGCCTGGGGCTCAGGGAGACCCAGTACTTC
CDR3aa: CSLGLRETQYF

d_gene: TRBD1
j_gene: TRBJ1-1
v_gene: TRBV12-3/TRBV12-4
abundance: .
CDR3nt: TGTGCCAGCAGTCCGCAGACAGGGGGCACTGAAGCTTTCTTT
CDR3aa: CASSPQTGGTEAFF

d_gene: .
j_gene: TRBJ1-1
v_gene: TRBV7-9
abundance: few
CDR3nt: TGTGCCAGCAGCTTAGAGAAGCGGTTCACTTTCTTT
CDR3aa: CASSLEKRFTFF

d_gene: .
j_gene: TRBJ1-2
v_gene: TRBV7-2
abundance: few
CDR3nt: TGTGCCAGCAGTGCGAGACACCCTTATGGCTACACCTTC
CDR3aa: CASSARHPYGYTF

d_gene: .
j_gene: TRBJ1-5
v_gene: TRBV27
abundance: .
CDR3nt: TGTGCCAGCAGTTTACAGGGGTATGGAAATCAGCCCCAGCATTTT
CDR3aa: CASSLQGYGNQPQHF

d_gene: TRBD1
j_gene: TRBJ1-1
v_gene: TRBV29-1
abundance: .
CDR3nt: TGCAGCGTTCCGACCGGGACAGGGGTAAACCACGCTGAAGCTTTCTTT
CDR3aa: CSVPTGTGVNHAEAFF

d_gene: .
j_gene: TRBJ2-5
v_gene: TRBV5-6
abundance: few
CDR3nt: TGTGCCAGCAGCTCTACTACGGAAAGTGTGCCTGAGACCCAGTACTTC
CDR3aa: CASSSTTESVPETQYF

d_gene: .
j_gene: TRBJ2-7
v_gene: TRBV3-1
abundance: few
CDR3nt: TGTGCCAGCAGCCTAAGTGGGGCGGGACTCATCTACGAGCAGTACTTC
CDR3aa: CASSLSGAGLIYEQYF

d_gene: TRBD2
j_gene: TRBJ2-1
v_gene: TRBV7-2
abundance: many
CDR3nt: TGTGCCAGCAGCCTGGCTAGCGGCCAATACAATGAGCAGTTCTTC
CDR3aa: CASSLASGQYNEQFF

d_gene: TRBD1
j_gene: TRBJ1-1
v_gene: TRBV12-3/TRBV12-4
abundance: .
CDR3nt: TGTGCCAGCACCCCTTCGGGACAGGGGCTGCACACTGAAGCTTTCTTT
CDR3aa: CASTPSGQGLHTEAFF

d_gene: TRBD1
j_gene: TRBJ1-5
v_gene: TRBV20-1
abundance: few
CDR3nt: TGCAGTGCTATAAAACAGGGGATCGGGCAGCCCCAGCATTTT
CDR3aa: CSAIKQGIGQPQHF

d_gene: .
j_gene: TRBJ1-2
v_gene: TRBV18
abundance: .
CDR3nt: TGTGCCAGCTCACCAGGGGTGAGCCCGGAAGGCTACACCTTC
CDR3aa: CASSPGVSPEGYTF

d_gene: .
j_gene: TRBJ1-2
v_gene: TRBV12-3/TRBV12-4
abundance: .
CDR3nt: TGTGCCAGCAGTACAACAGCGCCGGGAGGCTACACCTTC
CDR3aa: CASSTTAPGGYTF

d_gene: .
j_gene: TRBJ1-1
v_gene: TRBV7-8
abundance: few
CDR3nt: TGTGCCAGCAGCTTAGCTACGGGGCTTGAAGCTTTCTTT
CDR3aa: CASSLATGLEAFF

d_gene: TRBD2
j_gene: TRBJ2-5
v_gene: TRBV2
abundance: .
CDR3nt: TGTGCCAGCAGTGCGGCTAGCGGGAGGGCGGGAGAGACCCAGTACTTC
CDR3aa: CASSAASGRAGETQYF

d_gene: .
j_gene: TRBJ1-5
v_gene: TRBV12-3/TRBV12-4
abundance: .
CDR3nt: TGTGCCAGCAGTTTCGGCCGGCTTAACAATCAGCCCCAGCATTTT
CDR3aa: CASSFGRLNNQPQHF

d_gene: TRBD2
j_gene: TRBJ2-3
v_gene: TRBV12-3/TRBV12-4
abundance: few
CDR3nt: TGTGCCAGCAGTCCCGGACTAGCGGGGGGGGCCACAGATACGCAGTATTTT
CDR3aa: CASSPGLAGGATDTQYF

d_gene: .
j_gene: TRBJ1-1
v_gene: TRBV7-6
abundance: .
CDR3nt: TGTGCCAGCAGCCTAAGGTTGGCAGGGGCGAGGGACACTGAAGCTTTCTTT
CDR3aa: CASSLRLAGARDTEAFF

d_gene: TRBD2
j_gene: TRBJ2-1
v_gene: TRBV7-9
abundance: .
CDR3nt: TGTGCCAGCAGCCGGACTAGCGGGGATGAGCAGTTCTTC
CDR3aa: CASSRTSGDEQFF

d_gene: .
j_gene: TRBJ1-1
v_gene: TRBV7-6
abundance: .
CDR3nt: TGTGCCAGCAGCTTAGGACAGCCACCGAACACTGAAGCTTTCTTT
CDR3aa: CASSLGQPPNTEAFF

d_gene: TRBD1
j_gene: TRBJ1-2
v_gene: TRBV6-6
abundance: .
CDR3nt: TGTGCCAGCAGTATACAGGGGGCTAATGGCTACACCTTC
CDR3aa: CASSIQGANGYTF

d_gene: .
j_gene: TRBJ2-5
v_gene: TRBV20-1
abundance: few
CDR3nt: TGCAGTGCTAGACCTGGGGGGGGCAGGCCCGAAACCAGGGAGACCCAGTACTTC
CDR3aa: CSARPGGGRPETRETQYF

d_gene: .
j_gene: TRBJ1-5
v_gene: TRBV7-2
abundance: .
CDR3nt: TGTGCCAGCAGCTTGTCGCCTGGAGCGCCACCGCATTTT
CDR3aa: CASSLSPGAPPHF

d_gene: TRBD1
j_gene: TRBJ1-1
v_gene: TRBV7-6
abundance: many
CDR3nt: TGTGCCAGCAGCAGGCAGGGGGGAGATATGAACACTGAAGCTTTCTTT
CDR3aa: CASSRQGGDMNTEAFF

d_gene: TRBD1
j_gene: TRBJ2-6
v_gene: TRBV7-4
abundance: .
CDR3nt: TGTGCCAGCAGCCCGCGCCGGACAGGCTACTCTGGGGCCAACGTCCTGACTTTC
CDR3aa: CASSPRRTGYSGANVLTF

d_gene: .
j_gene: TRBJ2-7
v_gene: TRBV6-1
abundance: .
CDR3nt: TGTGCCATCGGCGGGTACGAGCAGTACTTC
CDR3aa: CAIGGYEQYF

d_gene: .
j_gene: TRBJ1-2
v_gene: TRBV19
abundance: few
CDR3nt: TGTGCCAGTAGTACACCGGGCGTCGTATCAAGCACCTATGGCTACACCTTC
CDR3aa: CASSTPGVVSSTYGYTF

d_gene: .
j_gene: TRBJ1-6
v_gene: TRBV28
abundance: .
CDR3nt: TGTGCCAGCAGCCCGGCCTTGAGCTCCTATAATTCACCCCTCCACTTT
CDR3aa: CASSPALSSYNSPLHF

d_gene: .
j_gene: TRBJ1-1
v_gene: TRBV28
abundance: .
CDR3nt: TGTGCCAGCTCGGCAAGCAGCGGCTTTAACACTGAAGCTTTCTTT
CDR3aa: CASSASSGFNTEAFF

d_gene: .
j_gene: TRBJ1-1
v_gene: TRBV14
abundance: few
CDR3nt: TGTGCCAGCAGCCAACCCGACAGAAAGGCTTTCTTT
CDR3aa: CASSQPDRKAFF

d_gene: TRBD2
j_gene: TRBJ2-1
v_gene: TRBV5-1
abundance: .
CDR3nt: TGCGCCAGCAGCTTGGTTTTGGCGGGAGGGGGGAATGAGCAGTTCTTC
CDR3aa: CASSLVLAGGGNEQFF

d_gene: .
j_gene: TRBJ2-1
v_gene: TRBV28
abundance: .
CDR3nt: TGTGCCAGCAGTTCCCGAGGAGCGACTACAACTTACTACAATGAGCAGTTCTTC
CDR3aa: CASSSRGATTTYYNEQFF

d_gene: TRBD1
j_gene: TRBJ2-1
v_gene: TRBV10-1
abundance: few
CDR3nt: TGCGCCAGCAGTGAGCTTGACAGGGCGGGCGAGCAGTTCTTC
CDR3aa: CASSELDRAGEQFF

d_gene: TRBD1
j_gene: TRBJ2-5
v_gene: TRBV15
abundance: once
CDR3nt: TGTGCCACCAGCAGAGGGGACAGGGGTTTCGAGACCCAGTACTTC
CDR3aa: CATSRGDRGFETQYF

d_gene: .
j_gene: TRBJ1-1
v_gene: TRBV12-3/TRBV12-4
abundance: few
CDR3nt: TGTGCCAGCAGTCCGACAGCAGACCTGAACACTGAAGCTTTCTTT
CDR3aa: CASSPTADLNTEAFF

d_gene: .
j_gene: TRBJ2-2
v_gene: TRBV12-3/TRBV12-4
abundance: few
CDR3nt: TGTGCCAGCAGTCTCCTTCAAACGAACACCGGGGAGCTGTTTTTT
CDR3aa: CASSLLQTNTGELFF

d_gene: .
j_gene: TRBJ2-1
v_gene: TRBV20-1
abundance: .
CDR3nt: TGCAGTGCTACCACGGGACTGGATTACAATGAGCAGTTCTTC
CDR3aa: CSATTGLDYNEQFF

d_gene: .
j_gene: TRBJ1-2
v_gene: TRBV11-2
abundance: .
CDR3nt: TGTGCCAGCAGCTTACTACAGGGAAGAGTCGGCTATGGCTACACCTTC
CDR3aa: CASSLLQGRVGYGYTF

d_gene: .
j_gene: TRBJ2-6
v_gene: TRBV27
abundance: many
CDR3nt: TGTGCCAGCAGCTCCAGCTCTGGGGCCAACGTCCTGACTTTC
CDR3aa: CASSSSSGANVLTF

d_gene: .
j_gene: TRBJ1-1
v_gene: TRBV7-2
abundance: many
CDR3nt: TGTGCCAGCAGCTTGGTGACGGGGGGCACTGAAGCTTTCTTT
CDR3aa: CASSLVTGGTEAFF

d_gene: .
j_gene: TRBJ2-3
v_gene: TRBV20-1
abundance: .
CDR3nt: TGCAGTGCTCCTACGGGGGATACGCAGTATTTT
CDR3aa: CSAPTGDTQYF